Listed below are T cell receptor beta chains from one sample, sequenced in a study of T-cell reconstitution after alpha-beta-depleted transplantation in children. TCRdb itself ran the PCR reads through MiXCR, one entry per CDR3 protein. The profile shows around 300,000 distinct CDR3 sequences, 23% of them singletons. Material: PBMCs, mostly from graft donor cells, obtained 180 days after TCRalphabeta/CD19-depleted stem cell transplant. All receptors come from a male patient younger than 18 who had a stem cell transplant for acute lymphoblastic leukemia, so the T cells may come from the graft donor. The CDR3 runs from the conserved cysteine through the conserved F or W. Fields, in order: V gene, J gene, D gene, clone size, CDR3 DNA, CDR3 protein. A D gene is named only where the DNA matches it firmly. Expanded clones get a size class; other rows say once, few or many, or leave the size out.

TRBV20-1	TRBJ2-5	TRBD1	NA	TGCAGTGCAAGACGACAGGGGGTAGAGACCCAGTACTTC	CSARRQGVETQYF
TRBV30	TRBJ2-7	NA	few	TGTGCCTGGGGGGCCCCCTACGAGCAGTACTTC	CAWGAPYEQYF
TRBV7-8	TRBJ2-4	NA	NA	TGTGCCAGCACCCCCAGTCTAGCCAAAAACATTCAGTACTTC	CASTPSLAKNIQYF
TRBV9	TRBJ1-2	NA	few	TGTGCCAGCAGCGTAGCCCCGACACCCGCCCCGGGAGGTGGCTACACCTTC	CASSVAPTPAPGGGYTF
TRBV7-2	TRBJ2-2	NA	few	TGTGCCAGCAGCTCGGGGATTTCTCCTTTAACCGGGGAGCTGTTTTTT	CASSSGISPLTGELFF
TRBV5-8	TRBJ2-2	NA	NA	TGTGCCAGCAACCCTTGGAGATTGCCCGGGGAGCTGTTTTTT	CASNPWRLPGELFF
TRBV20-1	TRBJ2-1	NA	NA	TGCAGTGCTAGGGCTATGGGCTACAATGAGCAGTTCTTC	CSARAMGYNEQFF
TRBV5-1	TRBJ1-5	NA	once	TGCGCCAGCAGCTTAACTGGGTCAAGCAATCAGCCCCAGCATTTT	CASSLTGSSNQPQHF
TRBV10-3	TRBJ2-7	NA	few	TGTGCCATCAGTGCTACTCTGGGGCCGAAGAAGGGGGAGCAGTACTTC	CAISATLGPKKGEQYF
TRBV9	TRBJ2-1	TRBD2	few	TGTGCCAGCAGCGGTATGACTAGCGGGAGGGGGGGTGAGCAGTTCTTC	CASSGMTSGRGGEQFF
TRBV5-1	TRBJ1-2	NA	NA	TGCGCCAGCAGACACTCCCGGGCCAACGAAGGCTACACCTTC	CASRHSRANEGYTF
TRBV10-2	TRBJ2-1	TRBD2	NA	TGCGCCAGCAGTGGTTTAGGATTGGGGGAGGGTTGGAATGAGCAGTTCTTC	CASSGLGLGEGWNEQFF
TRBV29-1	TRBJ2-1	TRBD1	NA	TGCAGCGTCGGACGGGGACAGAGGCATAACGAGCAGTTCTTC	CSVGRGQRHNEQFF
TRBV5-1	TRBJ2-7	TRBD2	NA	TGCGCCAGCAGCTTGCTCGGACTAGCGGGACAGGAGCAGTACTTC	CASSLLGLAGQEQYF
TRBV5-1	TRBJ2-4	NA	NA	TGCGCCAGCAGCTCGGGACCGAGCCCATCCAAAAACATTCAGTACTTC	CASSSGPSPSKNIQYF
TRBV10-3	TRBJ1-5	NA	few	TGTGCCATCAGTGAGTCGATGTTGTCAGGGCGGAATCAGCCCCAGCATTTT	CAISESMLSGRNQPQHF
TRBV11-2	TRBJ2-4	TRBD2	NA	TGTGCCAGCAGACCGCTAGCGGGAGGGCCTAGGTGGTACTTC	CASRPLAGGPRWYF
TRBV3-1	TRBJ1-2	NA	NA	TGTGCCAGCAGCCAAGGAAGAGGGAACGGCTACACCTTC	CASSQGRGNGYTF
TRBV10-3	TRBJ2-5	NA	NA	TGTGCCATCAGTGTTGCGGAAGAGACCCAGTACTTC	CAISVAEETQYF
TRBV10-2	TRBJ2-7	NA	NA	TGCGCCAGCAGTGACCAGGAGCGGTACTACGAGCAGTACTTC	CASSDQERYYEQYF
TRBV12-3/TRBV12-4	TRBJ2-2	TRBD2	few	TGTGCCAGCGGGGGGGACTGGGGACTAGCGGGACGGACGAACACCGGGGAGCTGTTTTTT	CASGGDWGLAGRTNTGELFF
TRBV3-1	TRBJ1-5	NA	NA	TGTGCCAGCAGCCCCAGCCTAGGGGGATTTAGGCCCCAGCATTTT	CASSPSLGGFRPQHF
TRBV4-2	TRBJ2-7	TRBD2	NA	TGTGCCAGCAGCCAGAGACTAGCGGGAGTCCACGAGCAGTACTTC	CASSQRLAGVHEQYF
TRBV7-2	TRBJ2-5	NA	NA	TGTGCCAGCGCGCCGGCTAGCGCGCGGGACTTCCAAGAGACCCAGTACTTC	CASAPASARDFQETQYF
TRBV24-1	TRBJ2-1	TRBD2	few	TGTGCCACCAGTGACCCTAGCGGGAGGAGGAGGAATGAGCAGTTCTTC	CATSDPSGRRRNEQFF
TRBV29-1	TRBJ2-1	NA	few	TGCAGCGTGGGACCCACCTTATACAATGAGCAGTTCTTC	CSVGPTLYNEQFF
TRBV6-5	TRBJ2-7	NA	NA	TGTGCCAGCAGTTACTCGATTTCGGGCACCCGGGGGGAGCAGTACTTC	CASSYSISGTRGEQYF
TRBV19	TRBJ1-5	NA	NA	TGTGCCAGTAGTATGTGGGGTTCCAAACCGCCCCAGCATTTT	CASSMWGSKPPQHF
TRBV5-4	TRBJ2-7	NA	NA	TGTGCCAGCAGCCTTAGCGGTAACGCCTACGAGCAGTACTTC	CASSLSGNAYEQYF
TRBV4-2	TRBJ2-3	NA	NA	TGTGCCAGCAGCCCCAGCGAAGGGGGAGCAACAGATACGCAGTATTTT	CASSPSEGGATDTQYF
TRBV5-1	TRBJ2-2	NA	NA	TGCGCCAGCAGCTTGGCCTGGGTAGCCGGGGAGCTGTTTTTT	CASSLAWVAGELFF
TRBV24-1	TRBJ2-1	TRBD2	few	TGTGCCACCAGTGATTTGAACGAGCGGGGACGGTACAATGAGCAGTTCTTC	CATSDLNERGRYNEQFF
TRBV20-1	TRBJ2-7	NA	few	TGCAGTGCTAGAGATCCCCTTCACCTAAGCCCCTACGAGCAGTACTTC	CSARDPLHLSPYEQYF
TRBV7-7	TRBJ2-1	TRBD2	few	TGTGCCAGCAGCCCCTGGACTAGCGGGACCGATGAGCAGTTCTTC	CASSPWTSGTDEQFF
TRBV5-1	TRBJ1-3	NA	few	TGCGCCAGCAGCCGACAGGCTGGAAACACCATATATTTT	CASSRQAGNTIYF
TRBV9	TRBJ1-6	NA	few	TGTGCCAGCAGCGTCATCTTCGGAAATTCACCCCTCCACTTT	CASSVIFGNSPLHF
TRBV27	TRBJ2-5	NA	NA	TGTGCCAGCAGTACCAAACAAGAGACCCAGTACTTC	CASSTKQETQYF
TRBV6-6	TRBJ1-3	NA	once	TGTGCCAGCAGTTACTCGATCCGGAACGGAAACACCATATATTTT	CASSYSIRNGNTIYF
TRBV11-2	TRBJ2-5	NA	NA	TGTGCCAGCAGCTTAGGCTTCGGAGGGAGTGAGACCCAGTACTTC	CASSLGFGGSETQYF
TRBV7-6	TRBJ1-3	TRBD1	NA	TGTGCCAGCAGCTTTCGGACAGGGGCTACTGGAAACACCATATATTTT	CASSFRTGATGNTIYF
TRBV4-1	TRBJ1-2	TRBD1	few	TGCGCCAGCAGCCAAGGACTTAAGGGACAGGGATTGTACACCTTC	CASSQGLKGQGLYTF
TRBV18	TRBJ2-1	NA	few	TGTGCCAGCTCGCCCCAGGGGACCAATGAGCAGTTCTTC	CASSPQGTNEQFF
TRBV20-1	TRBJ1-1	TRBD1	few	TGCAGTGCTAGATCCCGGGACAGGGGGCTGAACACTGAAGCTTTCTTT	CSARSRDRGLNTEAFF
TRBV12-3/TRBV12-4	TRBJ2-4	NA	NA	TGTGCCAGCAGTCTGATAAACATTCAGTACTTC	CASSLINIQYF
TRBV4-1	TRBJ1-2	NA	few	TGCGCCAGCAGCCAACCCGGCTCCTGGGGTGGCTACACCTTC	CASSQPGSWGGYTF
TRBV18	TRBJ1-3	NA	NA	TGTGCCAGCTCACCAAGTACGGGGCCTGGAAACACCATATATTTT	CASSPSTGPGNTIYF
TRBV5-1	TRBJ2-1	TRBD2	few	TGCGCCAGCAGCTTGGCACTAGCGGGACTCAATGAGCAGTTCTTC	CASSLALAGLNEQFF
TRBV20-1	TRBJ1-6	NA	few	TGCAGTGCTCGTCCGGTGCGGGGGAATTCACCCCTCCACTTT	CSARPVRGNSPLHF
TRBV27	TRBJ2-7	TRBD1	NA	TGTGCCAGCTGGGAACAGGGGGCTCGTTACGAGCAGTACTTC	CASWEQGARYEQYF
TRBV9	TRBJ2-7	TRBD2	NA	TGTGCCAGCAGCGTAGTCCCCCTAGCGGGAGGGCCCCTTGGCGAGCAGTACTTC	CASSVVPLAGGPLGEQYF
TRBV5-1	TRBJ2-6	TRBD1	many	TGCGCCAGCAGCTTGACAGGGGCTGGGGCCAACGTCCTGACTTTC	CASSLTGAGANVLTF